This T cell receptor beta chain appears in the sequencing data of a study of T cells in Graves' hyperthyroidism and ophthalmopathy. The wider study: Blood from the periphery was taken at initial diagnosis, before any treatment. Whole-study results and caveats: Model output signaled ophthalmopathy a median approximately six months ahead of onset. Clonotypes that were expanded in thyroid above 0.001 mostly appeared in blood too.

Germline V gene lookup returns CDR1 SQVTM and CDR2 ANQGSEA. Unmatched junction bases numbered 3, after V lost 6 bases and J lost 7 bases. The length of the CDR3 is 12 residues. RNA transcripts provided the source from which TCR beta CDR3 regions were amplified. First-round RT-PCR with HTBI primers amplified the TCR CDR3 region. TCRdb reanalysed the multiplex PCR reads using MiXCR and keeps one entry per CDR3 protein. Among a few hundred thousand distinct CDR3 sequences listed, roughly 13% were seen once. A remark on this clonotype: Its antigen is as yet unknown.

Hyperthyroidism of Graves' type that showed no ophthalmopathy progression within 18 months was stable. The clonotype was recovered from a woman aged 18-30 years with Graves' hyperthyroidism. Sequencing used blood. V and J are TRBV29-1 and TRBJ1-2, with TRBD1 matching 12 bases. The CDR3 spells CSVGQGAFGYTF. The CDR3 coding sequence is TGCAGCGTGGGACAGGGGGCTTTTGGCTACACCTTC.